This TCR beta chain comes out of a study of CD8+ T cells in alopecia areata. Background on the study: Each of the treated patients was given oral tofacitinib, 5 to 10 mg twice daily, for moderate-to-severe alopecia areata. Tofacitinib ran 6 to 18 months, followed by 6 months off drug.

V gave up 5 bases and J gave up 7 bases, with 18 bases separating them. The CDR3 covers 16 residues. Germline V lookup: CDR1 SGHVS, CDR2 FNYEAQ. cDNA reverse transcribed from extracted RNA served as the sequencing template. Sequenced by immunoSEQ multiplex PCR; TCRdb stores in-frame clones only, minus some. Seen here are about 180,000 clones, roughly 59% observed once, and the top ten hold around 1.6%. Sampling of alopecia areata patients yielded lesional scalp punch biopsies as well as peripheral blood. J is TRBJ1-6 and V is TRBV7-6, with D possibly TRBD1 on 6 matching bases. The clonotype was recovered from a human donor with alopecia areata. The sample was CD4+ T cells sorted from blood, taken at week 0. CDR3 sequence (DNA): TGTGCCAGCAGCCAATCCCCAGGGGCTGGGAATTCACCCCTCCACTTT. This codes for CASSQSPGAGNSPLHF.